These 32 T cell receptor beta chains originate from one sample sequenced in a study of PD-L1 blockade in urothelial cancer. The repertoire was sequenced with immunoSEQ multiplex PCR; TCRdb's copy has only in-frame clones and lacks some. The table records 75,000 to 95,000 clones, 85% of them present only once. Specified time point: pretreatment peripheral blood. Sequencing was performed on PBMCs, taken around atezolizumab (anti-PD-L1) treatment. Receptors were obtained from a man in his forties with urothelial cancer.

This clone was seen only a few times. V usage is TRBV15 and J usage is TRBJ1-1; D call uncertain. CDR1 is LNHNV, CDR2 YYDKDF, per germline (reference sequence). The V and J ends lost 0 bases and 0 bases respectively, with 5 bases between them. This CDR3 comprises 14 residues. For the CDR3, the DNA is TGTGCCACCAGCAGAGAGAGAGTGAACACTGAAGCTTTCTTT. As protein: CATSRERVNTEAFF.

The chain joins TRBV7-2 to TRBJ2-5; unclear D gene. The germline gives CDR1 SGHTA, CDR2 FQGNSA. The CDR3 is 11 amino acids. V dropped 5 bases and J dropped 1 base, with 2 bases sitting between them. The CDR3 reads CASSLQETQYF. DNA for the CDR3: TGTGCCAGCAGCCTCCAAGAGACCCAGTACTTC.

The chain combines TRBV28 with TRBJ2-3; the match to TRBD1 covers 8 bases. Germline CDR1 reads MDHEN; CDR2 reads SYDVKM. The CDR3 spans 15 residues. The junction had 5 bases not matched to a gene; V was cut back by 2 bases and J by 4 bases. CDR3 sequence reads: CASSLQGALADTQYF. The CDR3 nucleotides read TGTGCCAGCAGTTTACAGGGGGCGCTCGCAGATACGCAGTATTTT.

The chain links TRBV9 to TRBJ2-1; the match to TRBD2 covers 7 bases. V was pared by 3 bases and J by 7 bases, with 10 bases of the junction left unmatched. Germline CDR1 SGDLS, CDR2 YYNGEE. The CDR3 has 15 amino acids. The CDR3 loop reads CASSAPGLMRNEQFF. CDR3 bases: TGTGCCAGCAGCGCTCCGGGACTAATGAGGAATGAGCAGTTCTTC.

This chain connects TRBV30 to TRBJ2-3; a weak D match, TRBD1 (7 bases). Germline CDR1 reads GTSNPN; CDR2 reads SVGIG (reference sequence). Deletions cut 1 base from V and 6 bases from J, with 14 bases between. The CDR3 consists of 14 residues. The CDR3 nucleotides read TGTGCCTGGAGTGCTGGAGGGGGCGCGGATACGCAGTATTTT. This codes for CAWSAGGGADTQYF.

The chain recombines TRBV30 with TRBJ1-5; D is perhaps TRBD1 (5 bases). The germline V gene encodes CDR1 GTSNPN and CDR2 SVGIG (reference sequence). V was trimmed by 3 bases and J by 3 bases, leaving 9 bases between them. There are 13 residues in the CDR3. The CDR3 here is CAWSTGVNQPQHF. The CDR3 coding sequence is TGTGCCTGGAGCACGGGGGTCAATCAGCCCCAGCATTTT. The full variable domain, in which reference TRBV30 and TRBJ1-5 provide the parts outside the CDR3, is SQTIHQWPATLVQPVGSPLSLECTVEGTSNPNLYWYRQAAGRGLQLLFYSVGIGQISSEVPQNLSASRPQDRQFILSSKKLLLSDSGFYLCAWSTGVNQPQHFGDGTRLSIL.

The chain links TRBV4-2 to TRBJ2-1; maybe TRBD2 (5 bases). The CDR3 spans 14 residues. Germline V gene sequence: CDR1 LGHNA, CDR2 YNFKEQ. V lost 7 bases to trimming and J lost 5 bases, with 15 bases between them. The DNA for the CDR3 is TGTGCCAGCACCTCCCCGGGGAGAAACAATGAGCAGTTCTTC. Protein sequence: CASTSPGRNNEQFF.

The chain couples TRBV18 to TRBJ2-7, with TRBD2 matching over 11 bases. V gave up 5 bases and J gave up 0 bases; unmatched junction bases: 6. The length of the CDR3 is 16 residues. Looked up from germline, CDR1 is KGHSH and CDR2 is LQKENI. Here the CDR3 DNA reads TGTGCCAGCTCATCCCGTAGCGGGAGGGCCTCCTACGAGCAGTACTTC. Its protein product is CASSSRSGRASYEQYF.

This chain connects TRBV4-3 to TRBJ2-1; 7 bases are a match to TRBD2. Losses at the gene ends were 4 bases for V and 2 bases for J; bases not matched to a gene: 11. In germline, CDR1 is LGHNA, CDR2 YSLEER. This CDR3 contains 17 residues. The CDR3 is CASSPGKLAETYNEQFF. CDR3 DNA sequence: TGCGCCAGCAGCCCCGGTAAGCTAGCGGAAACCTACAATGAGCAGTTCTTC.

V usage is TRBV6-5 and J usage is TRBJ2-7, with 8 positions matching TRBD2. The CDR3 is 16 amino acids. The germline CDR1 and CDR2 sequences are MNHEY and SVGAGI. The trim removed 1 base at V and 5 bases at J, leaving 10 bases unmatched. CDR3 sequence reads: CASSYLAGTRYDEQYF. Here the CDR3 DNA reads TGTGCCAGCAGTTACTTGGCCGGGACTAGATACGACGAGCAGTACTTC.

The chain employs TRBV28 and TRBJ1-4; D perhaps matches TRBD1 (6 bases). The germline V gene has CDR1 MDHEN and CDR2 SYDVKM. V lost 5 bases, J lost 5 bases, and 15 bases lay in between. The CDR3 spans 15 residues. Here the CDR3 reads CASSPQTGLNEKLFF. Written as DNA, the CDR3 is TGTGCCAGCAGTCCACAGACAGGTCTAAATGAAAAACTGTTTTTT.

In DNA, the CDR3 is TGTGCCAGTAGTCTTAGGCCAGGGGATGAAGCTTTCTTT. Its protein is CASSLRPGDEAFF. This chain uses TRBV19 with TRBJ1-1; tentative D call: TRBD1 (6 bases). CDR3 length: 13 amino acids. Germline V gene lookup returns CDR1 LNHDA and CDR2 SQIVND (reference sequence). V was cut by 5 bases and J by 7 bases, with 14 bases left in between.

The V call is TRBV15, the J call TRBJ2-1, with TRBD2 matching over 9 bases. Germline-derived CDR1 and CDR2 are LNHNV and YYDKDF (reference sequence). Losses at the gene ends were 1 base for V and 10 bases for J; bases not matched to a gene: 5. The CDR3 sequence is 14 residues long. Here the CDR3 reads CATSRGASGNEQFF. DNA of the CDR3: TGTGCCACCAGCAGAGGTGCTAGCGGGAACGAGCAGTTCTTC.

The rearrangement links TRBV2 to TRBJ1-1; 7 nucleotides align to TRBD1. This CDR3 has 14 residues. Germline assignment: CDR1 SNHLY and CDR2 FYNNEI. J gave up 1 base and V 7 bases, and 6 bases lay outside the gene matches. The DNA of the CDR3 is TGTGCCAGCACCACCGGGACAGAGAACACTGAAGCTTTCTTT. This encodes CASTTGTENTEAFF. Complete variable domain (other parts from reference TRBV2 and TRBJ1-1): EPEVTQTPSHQVTQMGQEVILRCVPISNHLYFYWYRQILGQKVEFLVSFYNNEISEKSEIFDDQFSVERPDGSNFTLKIRSTKLEDSAMYFCASTTGTENTEAFFGQGTRLTVV.

The DNA of the CDR3 is TGTGCCAGCAGTCGCCCACAGGCCCCGAGGGAGACCCAGTACTTC. Encoded protein: CASSRPQAPRETQYF. V and J are TRBV6-6 and TRBJ2-5; a possible D gene is TRBD1 (5 bases). The length of the CDR3 is 15 residues. Germline loops: CDR1 MNHNY, CDR2 SVGAGI (reference sequence). V dropped 5 bases and J dropped 5 bases, with 18 bases sitting between them.

This clone was recorded only once. The V gene is TRBV4-2, the J gene TRBJ2-1, with 7 nucleotides matching TRBD2. This CDR3 comprises 15 residues. The J segment lost 2 bases and the V segment lost 5 bases, leaving 6 bases of the junction unmatched. Germline V gene data show CDR1 as LGHNA and CDR2 as YNFKEQ. The CDR3 nucleotides are TGTGCCAGCAGCAGCGGGACGCCCACCTACAATGAGCAGTTCTTC. This gives the protein CASSSGTPTYNEQFF.

The J gene is TRBJ2-1, the V gene TRBV7-9; 7 nucleotides agree with TRBD1. Germline trimming cut 4 bases from V and 7 bases from J; bases unmatched to any gene: 10. This CDR3 comprises 15 residues. Per the germline V gene, CDR1 is SEHNR and CDR2 is FQNEAQ (reference sequence). This chain's CDR3 is CASSSFYRGGNEQFF. CDR3 DNA: TGTGCCAGCAGCTCGTTCTACAGGGGTGGAAATGAGCAGTTCTTC.

This clone was counted only a few times. The chain uses TRBV27 and TRBJ1-1; TRBD1 might be the D (6 bases). Germline-derived CDR1 and CDR2 are MNHEY and SMNVEV (reference sequence). V lost 6 bases to trimming and J lost 5 bases, with 13 bases between them. The CDR3 consists of 13 residues. The CDR3 DNA follows: TGTGCCAGCAGACAACAGGGATGGACTGAAGCTTTCTTT. This codes for CASRQQGWTEAFF.

The V call is TRBV7-8, the J call TRBJ2-7, with D maybe TRBD2 (5 bases). CDR3 length: 18 residues. Looked up from germline, CDR1 is SGHVS and CDR2 is FQNEAQ. V dropped 1 base and J dropped 6 bases, with 25 bases sitting between them. CDR3 bases: TGTGCCAGCAGCTTAGTGCTGAGGGCTAGCTCCCAGGCCCTCGAGCAGTACTTC. Amino acid sequence: CASSLVLRASSQALEQYF.

The chain couples TRBV7-9 to TRBJ1-1, with 9 positions matching TRBD1. In germline, CDR1 is SEHNR, CDR2 FQNEAQ (reference sequence). The CDR3 runs 17 residues. V shed 4 bases and J 6 bases; nucleotides not matched to a gene: 15. CDR3 DNA: TGTGCCAGCAGCTCGTCCCCGGGACAGGGAACATTCGCTGAAGCTTTCTTT. This encodes CASSSSPGQGTFAEAFF.

The chain carries TRBV18 and TRBJ1-5, with D uncertain. Per germline, CDR1 KGHSH and CDR2 LQKENI. The V end was cut by 2 bases, the J end by 4 bases, with 15 bases between. This CDR3 region has 16 residues. The CDR3 DNA is TGTGCCAGCTCACCAATGAACAAGAGGGAAAATCAGCCCCAGCATTTT. It translates to CASSPMNKRENQPQHF.

J is TRBJ2-1 and V is TRBV19, with D perhaps TRBD2 (7 bases). CDR1 and CDR2 from the germline V gene are LNHDA and SQIVND (reference sequence). The CDR3 contains 15 residues. Trimming took off 4 bases at V and 8 bases at J, with 18 bases between the two ends. The CDR3 protein is CASSSMSGGSDEQFF. CDR3 coding DNA: TGTGCCAGTAGTAGTATGTCGGGGGGCAGCGATGAGCAGTTCTTC.

There are a few counts of this clone. V usage is TRBV10-3 and J usage is TRBJ1-5; D unclear. V was clipped by 6 bases and J by 5 bases, with 8 bases between them. The CDR3 length is 12 residues. Germline assignment: CDR1 ENHRY and CDR2 SYGVKD. CDR3 nucleotide sequence: TGTGCCATCAGCACAACCGATCAGCCCCAGCATTTT. Translating gives CAISTTDQPQHF.

On this clone: Other DNA sequences in the same sample also yield this CDR3. The gene calls are TRBV30 and TRBJ1-1; D ambiguous. Germline lookup yields CDR1 GTSNPN and CDR2 SVGIG (reference sequence). The CDR3 spans 13 residues. The V end was cut by 3 bases, the J end by 1 base, with 9 bases between. This chain's CDR3 is CAWSLGGNTEAFF. DNA of the CDR3: TGTGCCTGGAGCTTGGGAGGGAACACTGAAGCTTTCTTT. Variable domain in full (rest from reference TRBV30 and TRBJ1-1): SQTIHQWPATLVQPVGSPLSLECTVEGTSNPNLYWYRQAAGRGLQLLFYSVGIGQISSEVPQNLSASRPQDRQFILSSKKLLLSDSGFYLCAWSLGGNTEAFFGQGTRLTVV.

The genes are TRBV6-5 and TRBJ1-2; D might be TRBD1 (6 bases). Trimming removed 0 bases at V and 5 bases at J, with 16 bases between. This CDR3 is 16 amino acids long. Germline CDR1 is MNHEY and CDR2 is SVGAGI. The CDR3 DNA reads as TGTGCCAGCAGTTACTCGTGGCGGGGGCCAGGGTATGGCTACACCTTC. This sequence encodes CASSYSWRGPGYGYTF.

This clone was observed a single time. The CDR3 region has the DNA TGTGCCAGCAGCTTTGGGACTTCCCCAACTATTGGCTACACCTTC. This codes for CASSFGTSPTIGYTF. The chain is built from TRBV11-2 and TRBJ1-2; a possible D gene is TRBD1 (5 bases). Trimming pared 3 bases from V and 7 bases from J, leaving 18 bases between. Looked up from germline, CDR1 is SGHAT and CDR2 is FQNNGV. This CDR3 is built from 15 residues. The full variable domain, with the rest looked up from reference TRBV11-2 and TRBJ1-2, is EAGVAQSPRYKIIEKRQSVAFWCNPISGHATLYWYQQILGQGPKLLIQFQNNGVVDDSQLPKDRFSAERLKGVDSTLKIQPAKLEDSAVYLCASSFGTSPTIGYTFGSGTRLTVV.

V usage is TRBV5-6 and J usage is TRBJ1-2; possibly TRBD1 for D (5 bases). CDR1 is SGHDT, CDR2 YYEEEE, per germline. The CDR3 is 16 residues long. Trimming cost V 0 bases and J 6 bases, with 18 bases left between them. This CDR3 is CASSLDLLSGGDGYTF. CDR3 DNA sequence: TGTGCCAGCAGCTTGGACCTACTTTCGGGGGGGGATGGCTACACCTTC. The full variable domain, rest sourced from reference TRBV5-6 and TRBJ1-2, is DAGVTQSPTHLIKTRGQQVTLRCSPKSGHDTVSWYQQALGQGPQFIFQYYEEEERQRGNFPDRFSGHQFPNYSSELNVNALLLGDSALYLCASSLDLLSGGDGYTFGSGTRLTVV.

This chain joins TRBV19 and TRBJ2-1; possibly TRBD2 for D (5 bases). Germline V gene lookup returns CDR1 LNHDA and CDR2 SQIVND (reference sequence). Trimming took off 6 bases at V and 10 bases at J, with 16 bases between the two ends. The CDR3 consists of 13 residues. CDR3 nucleotide sequence: TGTGCCAGTAGACGTTCACTCAGCGGCGAGCAGTTCTTC. It translates to CASRRSLSGEQFF.

The CDR3 DNA is TGCGCCAGCAGCTCCCCGACGACGAGCGGGAGGGCCGGAAATGAGCAGTTCTTC. It specifies CASSSPTTSGRAGNEQFF. This chain links TRBV5-1 with TRBJ2-1; 10 bases line up with TRBD2. V was clipped by 3 bases and J by 7 bases; unmatched bases: 16. Germline assignment: CDR1 SGHRS and CDR2 YFSETQ. The length of the CDR3 is 18 residues.

V gene TRBV5-6 combines with J gene TRBJ2-3; 15 bases fit TRBD2. The CDR3 is 18 amino acids. Germline V gene data show CDR1 as SGHDT and CDR2 as YYEEEE. Trimming cost V 4 bases and J 4 bases; bases outside gene matches: 10. The CDR3 spells CASSPGLAGGPRADTQYF. DNA for the CDR3: TGTGCCAGCAGCCCAGGACTAGCGGGAGGGCCTAGGGCAGATACGCAGTATTTT.

The chain employs TRBV7-2 and TRBJ2-7; TRBD1 matches 8 bases. CDR3 length equals 14 residues. Germline V gene data show CDR1 as SGHTA and CDR2 as FQGNSA. V shed 5 bases and J 4 bases; nucleotides not matched to a gene: 7. DNA of the CDR3: TGTGCCAGCAGCCTTGGACAGGGCAAATACGAGCAGTACTTC. Translating gives CASSLGQGKYEQYF.

The chain uses TRBV30 and TRBJ2-1; 16 bases align to TRBD2. The germline V gene encodes CDR1 GTSNPN and CDR2 SVGIG (reference sequence). The length of the CDR3 is 13 residues. The V and J ends lost 5 bases and 15 bases, in that order; junction bases with no gene match: 7. The CDR3 DNA is TGTGCCTGGGGGGGACTAGCGGGAGGGCCTCGGTTCTTC. Amino acids: CAWGGLAGGPRFF.